Listed here are 16 T cell receptor beta chains from one sample, sequenced in a study of Ad26.COV2.S vaccination and SARS-CoV-2 variants. Repertoires were generated with immunoSEQ multiplex PCR, while TCRdb's copy carries only in-frame clones and drops some. Seen here are fewer than 600,000 clones, about 89% observed once, and the top ten hold 1.7%. As for treatment: around 19 received Ad26.COV2.S at low or high dose, single or two shots; 5 received placebo; per-sample allocation not given. Repertoires come from day 63 after the first vaccine or placebo injection. Here the sequenced sample was peripheral blood, taken in a trial of Ad26.COV2.S vaccine versus placebo. These TCRs come from a person aged 18-60 years who received the Ad26.COV2.S COVID-19 vaccine or a placebo.

The rearrangement uses TRBV18 and TRBJ1-1; D possibly corresponds to TRBD1 (5 bases). The CDR3 contains 14 residues. V was pared by 4 bases and J by 1 base, with 10 bases between. Germline CDR1 reads KGHSH; CDR2 reads LQKENI. DNA of the CDR3: TGTGCCAGCTCACGGGGGGGAGAGAACACTGAAGCTTTCTTT. Translation gives CASSRGGENTEAFF.

The chain is built from TRBV5-6 and TRBJ2-1; TRBD2 is a possible D gene (6 bases). CDR1 is SGHDT and CDR2 is YYEEEE in the germline V gene. The V gene lost 7 bases and the J gene lost 5 bases, with 19 bases spanning the gap. CDR3 length equals 15 residues. CDR3 nucleotides: TGTGCCAGCCTCCAGGAGGGGCTCGGGAACAATGAGCAGTTCTTC. This codes for CASLQEGLGNNEQFF.

The rearrangement joins TRBV2 to TRBJ1-5; D may be TRBD1 (6 bases). The CDR3 spans 14 residues. V dropped 4 bases and J dropped 7 bases, with 14 bases sitting between them. Germline V gene data show CDR1 as SNHLY and CDR2 as FYNNEI. CDR3 region: CASSVGGNGQPQHF. CDR3 DNA sequence: TGTGCCAGCAGTGTAGGGGGGAACGGCCAGCCCCAGCATTTT.

The chain combines TRBV6-2 or TRBV6-3 with TRBJ2-3; tentatively, D is TRBD2 (5 bases). Germline V CDR1 and CDR2: MNHEY, SVGEGT. This CDR3 contains 18 residues. V gave up 0 bases and J gave up 2 bases, with 18 bases separating them. CDR3 DNA: TGTGCCAGCAGTTACTCCCGAGTCGGGGTAATAACCACAGATACGCAGTATTTT. It is translated as CASSYSRVGVITTDTQYF.

The chain couples TRBV30 to TRBJ1-1; D might be TRBD1 (6 bases). The germline CDR1 and CDR2 sequences are GTSNPN and SVGIG (reference sequence). CDR3 size: 13 residues. Trimming removed 3 bases at V and 4 bases at J, with 12 bases between. DNA of the CDR3: TGTGCCTGGAGCAGGGGACACCTCACTGAAGCTTTCTTT. Encoded protein: CAWSRGHLTEAFF.

This clone came up once. This chain connects TRBV19 to TRBJ1-4; D ambiguous. Germline V CDR1 and CDR2: LNHDA, SQIVND (reference sequence). There are 15 residues in the CDR3. The V and J ends lost 3 bases and 0 bases respectively, with 8 bases between them. The CDR3 DNA sequence: TGTGCCAGTAGTATCGACACAACAACTAATGAAAAACTGTTTTTT. Translated, it gives CASSIDTTTNEKLFF.

The chain employs TRBV3-1 (or the pseudogene TRBV3-2) and TRBJ1-1; D ambiguous. The germline V gene encodes CDR1 LGHDT and CDR2 YNNKEL (reference sequence). The CDR3 contains 12 residues. The V and J ends lost 2 bases and 12 bases respectively, with 13 bases between them. This CDR3 reads CASSQQGLRTFF. The DNA of the CDR3 is TGTGCCAGCAGCCAACAAGGTTTGAGAACTTTCTTT.

V gene TRBV5-1 combines with J gene TRBJ1-1, with 12 positions matching TRBD1. The ends lost 0 bases at V and 0 bases at J; junction bases unmatched: 6. CDR1 SGHRS and CDR2 YFSETQ come from the germline V gene. The CDR3 covers 18 residues. The CDR3 here is CASSLAGTGGPMNTEAFF. Written as DNA, the CDR3 is TGCGCCAGCAGCTTGGCCGGGACAGGGGGCCCTATGAACACTGAAGCTTTCTTT.

This chain links TRBV7-2 with TRBJ2-1; 9 bases are a match to TRBD2. Germline V gene data show CDR1 as SGHTA and CDR2 as FQGNSA. With V trimmed by 5 bases and J by 4 bases, 6 bases remained unmatched. The CDR3 consists of 15 residues. CDR3: CASSETSGQYNEQFF. CDR3 bases: TGTGCCAGCAGCGAGACTAGCGGCCAATACAATGAGCAGTTCTTC.

The chain has TRBV28 and TRBJ1-6, with 7 positions matching TRBD1. The V segment lost 6 bases and the J segment 8 bases; nucleotides outside the gene matches: 7. The CDR3 consists of 14 residues. Germline assignment: CDR1 MDHEN and CDR2 SYDVKM. CDR3 nucleotides: TGTGCCAGCAGCCCCGGGACAGAGGATTCACCCCTCCACTTT. Residues: CASSPGTEDSPLHF.

The chain links TRBV3-1 (or the pseudogene TRBV3-2) to TRBJ1-2, with D maybe TRBD1 (5 bases). Germline CDR1 LGHDT, CDR2 YNNKEL (reference sequence). V lost 0 bases to trimming and J lost 4 bases, with 12 bases between them. CDR3 length: 15 amino acids. The CDR3 spells CASSQDPTGLYGYTF. CDR3 nucleotide sequence: TGTGCCAGCAGCCAAGATCCTACAGGCCTCTATGGCTACACCTTC.

This chain joins TRBV21-1 and TRBJ1-2; TRBD1, the table's D call, lacks a check against the DNA. TRBV21-1 is deemed a pseudogene. There are 13 residues in the CDR3. The CDR3 reads CASNKNREYGYTF. For the CDR3, the DNA is TGTGCCAGCAACAAGAACAGGGAGTATGGCTACACCTTC.

The V and J genes are TRBV18 and TRBJ1-4; TRBD1 matches at 9 bases. The CDR3 has 12 amino acids. With 3 bases clipped from V and 12 bases from J, the junction kept 2 bases outside the gene matches. Germline V gives CDR1 KGHSH, CDR2 LQKENI. The CDR3 region is CASSPRQGELFF. CDR3 coding DNA: TGTGCCAGCTCACCGAGACAGGGGGAACTGTTTTTT.

V is TRBV7-9 and J is TRBJ1-2, with 10 bases aligning to TRBD1. The CDR3 is made up of 17 amino acids. CDR1 and CDR2 (germline): SEHNR, FQNEAQ (reference sequence). V shed 5 bases, J shed 8 bases, and the junction held 17 bases outside the gene matches. CDR3 bases: TGTGCCAGCAGCAGCCCCCCGGGACAGGGGCTTGTGTTAGGCTACACCTTC. It codes for CASSSPPGQGLVLGYTF.

The rearrangement joins TRBV19 to TRBJ1-1, with D maybe TRBD1 (6 bases). The V gene lost 3 bases and the J gene lost 8 bases, with 10 bases spanning the gap. Looked up from germline, CDR1 is LNHDA and CDR2 is SQIVND (reference sequence). There are 12 residues in the CDR3. CDR3 sequence reads: CASSIRGGEAFF. The CDR3 nucleotides are TGTGCCAGTAGTATTAGAGGGGGAGAAGCTTTCTTT.

The rearrangement uses TRBV7-2 and TRBJ2-7; TRBD1 might be the D (6 bases). This CDR3 comprises 17 residues. Germline assignment: CDR1 SGHTA and CDR2 FQGNSA. V was clipped by 3 bases and J by 1 base, with 19 bases between them. CDR3 nucleotide sequence: TGTGCCAGCAGCTTCGTCGACGGGACACCAAAGTCCTACGAGCAGTACTTC. It encodes CASSFVDGTPKSYEQYF.